These T cell receptor beta chains were read from a single sample in a study of tumor-infiltrating lymphocytes in primary liver carcinoma. TCRdb reanalysed the multiplex PCR reads using MiXCR and keeps one entry per CDR3 protein. The sample contains about 200,000 distinct CDR3 sequences, 65% of which appear only once. Sequenced sample: peripheral blood. Every receptor here comes from a woman in her sixties or seventies with primary liver carcinoma and hepatitis B virus infection. Both conserved end residues are part of each CDR3. The order of the fields is clone size, D gene, V gene, J gene, CDR3 DNA, CDR3 protein. D genes are given only for firm matches. Some rows mark clone size as missing; the rest say once, few, many or name a class of expanded clone.

abundance: few
d_gene: -
v_gene: TRBV10-2
j_gene: TRBJ1-1
CDR3nt: TGCGCCAGCTCGGTGAACACTGAAGCTTTCTTT
CDR3aa: CASSVNTEAFF

abundance: few
d_gene: TRBD1
v_gene: TRBV7-9
j_gene: TRBJ2-7
CDR3nt: TGTGCCAGCAGCTCGGACAGGTCAGTCTACGAGCAGTACTTC
CDR3aa: CASSSDRSVYEQYF

abundance: medium-sized
d_gene: TRBD2
v_gene: TRBV29-1
j_gene: TRBJ2-3
CDR3nt: TGCAGCGTCCACGGATCCGCGGCGGGAGGTGGCGGTACGCAGTATTTT
CDR3aa: CSVHGSAAGGGGTQYF

abundance: -
d_gene: -
v_gene: TRBV5-6
j_gene: TRBJ2-3
CDR3nt: TGTGCCAGCAGCTTGTTCGGCGCTAGCACAGATACGCAGTATTTT
CDR3aa: CASSLFGASTDTQYF

abundance: -
d_gene: -
v_gene: TRBV5-1
j_gene: TRBJ2-3
CDR3nt: TGCGCCAGCTCCTACAGCCCTAGAGAATTCACAGATACGCAGTATTTT
CDR3aa: CASSYSPREFTDTQYF

abundance: -
d_gene: TRBD2
v_gene: TRBV11-2
j_gene: TRBJ2-2
CDR3nt: TGTGCCAGCAACTTCACTAGCGGTTACACCGGTGAGCTGTTTTTT
CDR3aa: CASNFTSGYTGELFF

abundance: -
d_gene: TRBD1
v_gene: TRBV11-2
j_gene: TRBJ1-2
CDR3nt: TGCGCCATCAGCTCCATTCGGGACAGGATCCCCTATGGCTACACCTTC
CDR3aa: CAISSIRDRIPYGYTF

abundance: -
d_gene: TRBD2
v_gene: TRBV30
j_gene: TRBJ2-7
CDR3nt: TGTGCCTGGAAGCGGGGGGCTACCTACGAGCAGTACTTC
CDR3aa: CAWKRGATYEQYF

abundance: -
d_gene: -
v_gene: TRBV28
j_gene: TRBJ1-1
CDR3nt: TGTGCCAGCAGTCTGTCTGAAATGCGGCGAGCTTTCTTT
CDR3aa: CASSLSEMRRAFF

abundance: -
d_gene: TRBD1
v_gene: TRBV5-1
j_gene: TRBJ1-1
CDR3nt: TGCGCCAGCAGGAGACAAGGGGGCTACACTGAAGCTTTCTTT
CDR3aa: CASRRQGGYTEAFF

abundance: many
d_gene: TRBD2
v_gene: TRBV6-2/TRBV6-3
j_gene: TRBJ2-1
CDR3nt: TGTGCCAGAAGAGGGACTAGCGGGCTTGTTGAGCAGTTCTTC
CDR3aa: CARRGTSGLVEQFF

abundance: -
d_gene: -
v_gene: TRBV11-2
j_gene: TRBJ2-7
CDR3nt: TGTGCAAGCAGCTTAGGAGTGAGGAGCTCCTACGAGCAGCACTTC
CDR3aa: CASSLGVRSSYEQHF

abundance: many
d_gene: TRBD1
v_gene: TRBV11-2
j_gene: TRBJ2-2
CDR3nt: TGTGCCAGCAGCGACAGGGGGCGCGACACCGGGGAGCTGTTTTTT
CDR3aa: CASSDRGRDTGELFF

abundance: medium-sized
d_gene: -
v_gene: TRBV11-2
j_gene: TRBJ1-1
CDR3nt: TGTGCCAGCAGCCCAACGAACACTGAAGCTTTCTTT
CDR3aa: CASSPTNTEAFF

abundance: -
d_gene: TRBD2
v_gene: TRBV5-6
j_gene: TRBJ2-7
CDR3nt: TGTGCCAGCAGCTTGGCCGGGCTAGCGGGAGGATACTACGAGCAGTACTTC
CDR3aa: CASSLAGLAGGYYEQYF

abundance: few
d_gene: TRBD2
v_gene: TRBV5-6
j_gene: TRBJ2-1
CDR3nt: TGTGCCAGCAGCGTTAGACTAGCGGGAGTTTCGGGGTACAATGAGCAGTTCTTC
CDR3aa: CASSVRLAGVSGYNEQFF

abundance: -
d_gene: -
v_gene: TRBV11-2
j_gene: TRBJ2-3
CDR3nt: TGTGCCAGCGGGAACGGACATAGCAATCGGCCCCAGTATTTT
CDR3aa: CASGNGHSNRPQYF

abundance: -
d_gene: -
v_gene: TRBV7-8
j_gene: TRBJ2-2
CDR3nt: TGTGCCAGCAGCTCATCAACGGGCACGAACACCAGGGAGCTGTTTTTT
CDR3aa: CASSSSTGTNTRELFF

abundance: -
d_gene: -
v_gene: TRBV28
j_gene: TRBJ2-7
CDR3nt: TGTGCCAGCTGCCTCTTGGAAGACGAGCAGTACTTC
CDR3aa: CASCLLEDEQYF

abundance: few
d_gene: -
v_gene: TRBV5-4
j_gene: TRBJ1-4
CDR3nt: TGTGCCAGCAGCTTAGACGGCAGTAGAGTTGCAACTAATGAAAAACTGTTTTTT
CDR3aa: CASSLDGSRVATNEKLFF

abundance: once
d_gene: -
v_gene: TRBV11-1
j_gene: TRBJ2-5
CDR3nt: TGTGCCAGTAGATCGGACAGCCAAGAGATCCAGTACTTC
CDR3aa: CASRSDSQEIQYF

abundance: few
d_gene: TRBD1
v_gene: TRBV5-1
j_gene: TRBJ2-5
CDR3nt: TGCGCCAGCAGCTTGGGGGTACAGGGGGTTGGACAAGAGACCCAGTACTTC
CDR3aa: CASSLGVQGVGQETQYF

abundance: -
d_gene: -
v_gene: TRBV4-2
j_gene: TRBJ1-6
CDR3nt: TGTGCCAGCGGCCAAGCCATGGATTCACCCCTCCACTTT
CDR3aa: CASGQAMDSPLHF

abundance: -
d_gene: -
v_gene: TRBV12-3/TRBV12-4
j_gene: TRBJ2-2
CDR3nt: TGTGCCAGCAACGTGCCCGGGGGCGCGATGACCTGGGAGCTGTTTTTT
CDR3aa: CASNVPGGAMTWELFF

abundance: -
d_gene: TRBD2
v_gene: TRBV4-1
j_gene: TRBJ2-3
CDR3nt: TGCGCCAGCAGTCCCGGACTAGCGGACACAGATACGCACTATTTT
CDR3aa: CASSPGLADTDTHYF

abundance: -
d_gene: -
v_gene: TRBV18
j_gene: TRBJ2-4
CDR3nt: TGTGCCAGTTCCACGCAGACGGGGTGGGGAAACATTCAGTACTTC
CDR3aa: CASSTQTGWGNIQYF

abundance: many
d_gene: TRBD1
v_gene: TRBV29-1
j_gene: TRBJ1-2
CDR3nt: TGCGGGGCGGGACAGGGGGCGTACGGCTACACCTTC
CDR3aa: CGAGQGAYGYTF

abundance: few
d_gene: -
v_gene: TRBV7-8
j_gene: TRBJ2-3
CDR3nt: TGTGTCAGCAGCTTAGCGTGGGCGGTCTCAGATACGCAGTATTTT
CDR3aa: CVSSLAWAVSDTQYF

abundance: -
d_gene: -
v_gene: TRBV11-3
j_gene: TRBJ2-1
CDR3nt: TGTGTCAGCAGCTTAGATTTTTTTTTCAGGGGAAGTTCCTACAATGAGCAGTTCTTC
CDR3aa: CVSSLDFFFRGSSYNEQFF

abundance: few
d_gene: TRBD2
v_gene: TRBV7-9
j_gene: TRBJ2-5
CDR3nt: TGTGCCAGCAGCGGTGGACTAGCGGGAGGCCAAGAGACCCAGTACTTC
CDR3aa: CASSGGLAGGQETQYF

abundance: -
d_gene: -
v_gene: TRBV6-1
j_gene: TRBJ2-2
CDR3nt: TGTGCCAGCAGTGAAATCAGAGAGACGGAATACACCGGGGAGCTGTTTTTT
CDR3aa: CASSEIRETEYTGELFF

abundance: -
d_gene: -
v_gene: TRBV5-4
j_gene: TRBJ1-1
CDR3nt: TGTGCCAGCAGTTTGGGGGTAGGGAGACTAGAGAACACTGAAGCTTTCTTT
CDR3aa: CASSLGVGRLENTEAFF

abundance: many
d_gene: -
v_gene: TRBV29-1
j_gene: TRBJ1-3
CDR3nt: TGCAGCGTCCGAGTTTCCCTTGACTCTGGAAACACCATATATTTT
CDR3aa: CSVRVSLDSGNTIYF

abundance: -
d_gene: -
v_gene: TRBV18
j_gene: TRBJ2-3
CDR3nt: TGTGCCAGCTCACCAACCCTACAGGGAAATACGCAGTATTTT
CDR3aa: CASSPTLQGNTQYF

abundance: -
d_gene: TRBD2
v_gene: TRBV5-4
j_gene: TRBJ2-6
CDR3nt: TGTGCCTGCAGCTTGGGACTAGCGGGAGCGGGGGCCAACGTCCTGACTTTC
CDR3aa: CACSLGLAGAGANVLTF

abundance: -
d_gene: -
v_gene: TRBV6-5
j_gene: TRBJ2-6
CDR3nt: TGTGCCAGCAGTTTAGACGTGTCTGGGGCCAATGTTCTGACTTTC
CDR3aa: CASSLDVSGANVLTF

abundance: -
d_gene: -
v_gene: TRBV11-2
j_gene: TRBJ1-1
CDR3nt: TGTGCCAGCAGGCTTGACAGTTCCTTGAACACTGAAACTTTCTTT
CDR3aa: CASRLDSSLNTETFF

abundance: many
d_gene: -
v_gene: TRBV11-2
j_gene: TRBJ1-2
CDR3nt: TGTGCCAGCAGCTTAGTAGTCTATGGCTACACCTTC
CDR3aa: CASSLVVYGYTF

abundance: -
d_gene: TRBD2
v_gene: TRBV6-1
j_gene: TRBJ2-2
CDR3nt: TGTGCCAGTAGCCCCTTGCGGGGGGTTACCGGGGAGCTGTTTTTT
CDR3aa: CASSPLRGVTGELFF

abundance: -
d_gene: -
v_gene: TRBV4-3
j_gene: TRBJ2-1
CDR3nt: TGCGCCAGCAGCCAAGACCCTACGGGAGCCAATGAGCAGTTCTTC
CDR3aa: CASSQDPTGANEQFF

abundance: -
d_gene: -
v_gene: TRBV4-1
j_gene: TRBJ1-5
CDR3nt: TGTGCCAGCAGCCGTCAAGATAATCAGTCCCAGCATTTT
CDR3aa: CASSRQDNQSQHF

abundance: many
d_gene: -
v_gene: TRBV6-5
j_gene: TRBJ2-7
CDR3nt: TGTGCCAGCAGCCCAAGCACGGGCACTTCCTACGAGCAGTACTTC
CDR3aa: CASSPSTGTSYEQYF

abundance: many
d_gene: -
v_gene: TRBV5-6
j_gene: TRBJ2-7
CDR3nt: TGTGCCAGCAGCTTCCGCAACGCCTACGAGCAGTACTTC
CDR3aa: CASSFRNAYEQYF

abundance: -
d_gene: -
v_gene: TRBV6-5
j_gene: TRBJ1-2
CDR3nt: TGTGCCAGCAGTGGAGTGGTTGTAGGGCACTATGGCCACACCTTC
CDR3aa: CASSGVVVGHYGHTF

abundance: many
d_gene: -
v_gene: TRBV12-3/TRBV12-4
j_gene: TRBJ1-1
CDR3nt: TGTGCCAGCAGTTGGGCACTGAGTATAGGTGAAGCTTTCTTT
CDR3aa: CASSWALSIGEAFF

abundance: few
d_gene: -
v_gene: TRBV28
j_gene: TRBJ2-5
CDR3nt: TGTGCCAGCATCAAAACAGGGATGGAGACCCAGTACTTC
CDR3aa: CASIKTGMETQYF

abundance: -
d_gene: -
v_gene: TRBV5-4
j_gene: TRBJ1-1
CDR3nt: TGTGCCAGCAGCCAATCAGGGCCGAGGGACACTGAAGCTTTCTTT
CDR3aa: CASSQSGPRDTEAFF

abundance: -
d_gene: TRBD1
v_gene: TRBV30
j_gene: TRBJ1-2
CDR3nt: TGTGCCTGGAGGGCCGGGACAGGGGTTCGCTATGGCTACACCTTC
CDR3aa: CAWRAGTGVRYGYTF

abundance: many
d_gene: -
v_gene: TRBV12-3/TRBV12-4
j_gene: TRBJ2-1
CDR3nt: TGTGCCAGCAGTTTACGTCAGAACAATGAGCAGTTCTTC
CDR3aa: CASSLRQNNEQFF

abundance: many
d_gene: TRBD2
v_gene: TRBV5-4
j_gene: TRBJ2-7
CDR3nt: TGTGCCAGCAGCCCCCCAGGCGGGAGGGGGAACTACGAGCAGTACTTC
CDR3aa: CASSPPGGRGNYEQYF

abundance: -
d_gene: TRBD2
v_gene: TRBV5-6
j_gene: TRBJ2-7
CDR3nt: TGTGTCACCACTACGACTAGCGGGAGTTCGAACGAGCAGTACTTC
CDR3aa: CVTTTTSGSSNEQYF

abundance: -
d_gene: -
v_gene: TRBV12-3/TRBV12-4
j_gene: TRBJ1-4
CDR3nt: TGTGCCAGCAACCGGGGGTCCAGGCGAAATGAAAAACTGTTTTTT
CDR3aa: CASNRGSRRNEKLFF

abundance: few
d_gene: -
v_gene: TRBV28
j_gene: TRBJ2-4
CDR3nt: TGTGCCAGCAGTTTATTCGCAGCCAAAAACATTCAGTACTTC
CDR3aa: CASSLFAAKNIQYF

abundance: few
d_gene: TRBD1
v_gene: TRBV28
j_gene: TRBJ1-1
CDR3nt: TGTGCCAGCACCCTAGGGACGACAGGGTCGTTACCTGAAGCTTTCTTT
CDR3aa: CASTLGTTGSLPEAFF

abundance: medium-sized
d_gene: -
v_gene: TRBV11-3
j_gene: TRBJ2-1
CDR3nt: TGTGCCAGCAGCTTAGCCAGTTACAATGAGCAGTTCTTC
CDR3aa: CASSLASYNEQFF

abundance: medium-sized
d_gene: TRBD1
v_gene: TRBV29-1
j_gene: TRBJ2-5
CDR3nt: TGCAGCTCCACGAGGCCCGACAGGGGTGAGACCCAGTACTTC
CDR3aa: CSSTRPDRGETQYF

abundance: -
d_gene: -
v_gene: TRBV25-1
j_gene: TRBJ2-3
CDR3nt: TGTGCCAGCAGTGAAGGCGGGGACACAGATACGCAGTATTTT
CDR3aa: CASSEGGDTDTQYF

abundance: few
d_gene: TRBD2
v_gene: TRBV12-5
j_gene: TRBJ2-1
CDR3nt: TGTGCTAGTGGTCCGTGGGGAGGAGCGGGATTCCACAATGAGCAGTTCTTC
CDR3aa: CASGPWGGAGFHNEQFF

abundance: -
d_gene: -
v_gene: TRBV11-3
j_gene: TRBJ2-1
CDR3nt: TGTGCCAGCAGCGTTGCGGGACTGTCTGGTGAACAGTGCTTC
CDR3aa: CASSVAGLSGEQCF